This T cell receptor beta chain was recorded in a study of T cells in Graves' hyperthyroidism and ophthalmopathy. Uncontrolled infection, other autoimmune disease, pregnancy or lactation led to exclusion. This CDR3 has 12 residues. The germline CDR1 and CDR2 sequences are SGHRS and YFSETQ. Deletions cut 3 bases from V and 6 bases from J, with 9 bases between. This clonotype was recorded many times. The source material, RNA transcripts, was used to amplify TCR beta CDR3 regions. The TCR CDR3 first-round RT-PCR relied on the HTBI primer set. TCRdb itself ran the multiplex PCR reads through MiXCR, one entry per CDR3 protein. The data contain about 410,000 distinct CDR3 sequences, 13% to 15% of them singletons.

The rearrangement uses TRBV5-1 and TRBJ1-1, with unresolved D. The sample comprised blood. The sequence derives from a woman aged 25 to 39 with Graves' ophthalmopathy. This chain's CDR3 is CASSSDPPEAFF. DNA of the CDR3: TGCGCCAGCAGCTCGGACCCACCTGAAGCTTTCTTT.